These 10 T cell receptor beta chains were all obtained from the same sample, sequenced in a study of T-cell reconstitution after alpha-beta-depleted transplantation in children. A TCRbeta library incorporating unique molecular identifiers was prepared. TCRdb passed the PCR reads through MiXCR, listing each CDR3 protein once. The table has almost 500,000 distinct CDR3 sequences, roughly a tenth seen once. The sample here was PBMCs, taken before TCRalphabeta/CD19-depleted stem cell transplant. These receptors all come from a child aged 2-15 years with inherited bone marrow failure, due to receive a stem cell transplant.

The chain couples TRBV5-1 to TRBJ1-1, with D possibly matching TRBD1 (5 bases). This CDR3 has 14 residues. V was cut by 2 bases and J by 6 bases, with 14 bases left in between. The germline CDR1 and CDR2 sequences are SGHRS and YFSETQ. CDR3 nucleotide sequence: TGCGCCAGCAGCTTCGCGGGGGATAACGCTGAAGCTTTCTTT. Translating gives CASSFAGDNAEAFF.

This clonotype was picked up many times. The chain uses TRBV4-3 and TRBJ2-1; D may be TRBD1 or TRBD2 (5 bases each). In germline, CDR1 is LGHNA, CDR2 YSLEER. The ends were cut back, 3 bases at V and 4 bases at J, with 16 bases in the middle. CDR3 length: 16 amino acids. CDR3 protein: CASSQDFKGPYNEQFF. In DNA, the CDR3 is TGCGCCAGCAGCCAGGATTTTAAGGGACCGTACAATGAGCAGTTCTTC.

Many counts were recorded for this clonotype. The gene calls are TRBV30 and TRBJ2-2, with D possibly being TRBD1 (6 bases). There are 13 residues in the CDR3. The germline V gene has CDR1 GTSNPN and CDR2 SVGIG (reference sequence). Trimming took 5 bases from V and 7 from J, leaving 14 bases between them. CDR3 nucleotides: TGTGCCTGGCATACAGGGTTGGGCGGGGAGCTGTTTTTT. Protein sequence: CAWHTGLGGELFF.

This clonotype was recorded at least ten times. V and J are TRBV4-2 and TRBJ1-4, with D hard to call. This CDR3 contains 16 residues. The germline V and J ends were trimmed by 0 bases and 5 bases, with 13 bases remaining between them. The V gene's germline CDR1 is LGHNA and CDR2 YNFKEQ. The CDR3 spells CASSQERTLMNEKLFF. The CDR3 DNA sequence: TGTGCCAGCAGCCAAGAGCGGACCCTGATGAATGAAAAACTGTTTTTT.

This clonotype was detected ten times or more. CDR3 in DNA: TGTGCCAGCAGTGACCGACAGGAGCGCACAGATACGCAGTATTTT. This translates into CASSDRQERTDTQYF. J is TRBJ2-3 and V is TRBV28; tentatively, D is TRBD1 (6 bases). The V gene lost 5 bases and the J gene lost 1 base, with 13 bases spanning the gap. Germline V gives CDR1 MDHEN, CDR2 SYDVKM. The CDR3 is 15 residues long.

V gene TRBV28 combines with J gene TRBJ2-7; no clear D. The CDR3 loop spans 13 amino acids. V dropped 2 bases and J dropped 2 bases, with 7 bases sitting between them. In germline, CDR1 is MDHEN, CDR2 SYDVKM. DNA of the CDR3: TGTGCCAGCAGTTTACTAAACACCTACGAGCAGTACTTC. Its protein product is CASSLLNTYEQYF.

The V and J genes are TRBV6-1 and TRBJ2-5; D is possibly TRBD1 or TRBD2 (5 bases each). Trimming took off 7 bases at V and 2 bases at J, with 17 bases between the two ends. The CDR3 is 15 residues long. Germline values: CDR1 MNHNS, CDR2 SASEGT. The CDR3 DNA sequence: TGTGCCAGCACCGAGGGGCCCAGGATTCAAGAGACCCAGTACTTC. Translated: CASTEGPRIQETQYF.

This clonotype was seen more than once but under ten times. The V call is TRBV20-1, the J call TRBJ2-1; D gene uncertain. The CDR3 is made up of 12 amino acids. Trimming removed 4 bases at V and 6 bases at J, with 10 bases between. CDR1 DFQATT and CDR2 SNEGSKA come from the germline V gene (reference sequence). Here the CDR3 DNA reads TGCAGTGCTACGGACGACCGCAATGAGCAGTTCTTC. As protein: CSATDDRNEQFF.

This chain uses TRBV3-1 with TRBJ2-1; D remains unclear. Germline V gene sequence: CDR1 LGHDT, CDR2 YNNKEL (reference sequence). The CDR3 is 18 amino acids. V was shortened by 10 bases and J by 4 bases, with 29 bases between the two germline ends. Here the CDR3 reads CAISLYLFRDKGYNEQFF. CDR3 in DNA: TGTGCCATCAGTTTATACTTATTTAGGGATAAGGGTTACAATGAGCAGTTCTTC.

The chain combines TRBV7-8 with TRBJ2-7; D gene uncertain. This CDR3 region has 16 residues. The germline V and J ends were trimmed by 2 bases and 2 bases, with 16 bases remaining between them. Germline CDR1 SGHVS, CDR2 FQNEAQ. The CDR3: CASSLYPVPNAYEQYF. CDR3 sequence (DNA): TGTGCCAGCAGCTTATACCCAGTGCCGAATGCCTACGAGCAGTACTTC.